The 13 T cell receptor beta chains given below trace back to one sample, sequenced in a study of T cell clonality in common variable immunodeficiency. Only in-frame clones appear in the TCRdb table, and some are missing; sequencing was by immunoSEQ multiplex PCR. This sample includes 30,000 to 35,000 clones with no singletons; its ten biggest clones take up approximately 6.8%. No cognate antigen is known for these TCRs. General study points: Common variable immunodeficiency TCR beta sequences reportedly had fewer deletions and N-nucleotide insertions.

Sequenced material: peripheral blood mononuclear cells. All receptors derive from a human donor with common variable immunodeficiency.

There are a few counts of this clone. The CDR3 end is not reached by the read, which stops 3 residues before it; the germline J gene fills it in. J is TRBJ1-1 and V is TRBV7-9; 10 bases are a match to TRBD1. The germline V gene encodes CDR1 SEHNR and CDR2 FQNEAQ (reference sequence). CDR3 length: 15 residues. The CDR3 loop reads CASSFRGQGSPEAFF. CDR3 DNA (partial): TGTGCCAGCAGCTTCCGGGGACAGGGGTCGCCAGAA.

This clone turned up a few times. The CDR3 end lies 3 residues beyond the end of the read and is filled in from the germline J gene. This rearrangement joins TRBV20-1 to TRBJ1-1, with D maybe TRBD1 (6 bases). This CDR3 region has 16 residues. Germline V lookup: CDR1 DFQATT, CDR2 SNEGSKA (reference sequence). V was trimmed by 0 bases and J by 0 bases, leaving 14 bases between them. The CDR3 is CSARDGWQGMNTEAFF. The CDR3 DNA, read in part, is TGCAGTGCTAGAGATGGGTGGCAGGGGATGAACACTGAA.

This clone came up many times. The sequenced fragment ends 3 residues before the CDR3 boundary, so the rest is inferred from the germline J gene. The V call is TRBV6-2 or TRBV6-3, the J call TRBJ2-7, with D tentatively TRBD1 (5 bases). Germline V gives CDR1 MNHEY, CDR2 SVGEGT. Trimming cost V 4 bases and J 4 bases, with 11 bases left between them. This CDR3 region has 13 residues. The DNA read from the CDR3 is TGTGCCAGCAGTTTACAGGCGAGATACGAG. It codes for CASSLQARYE. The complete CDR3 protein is CASSLQARYEQYF.

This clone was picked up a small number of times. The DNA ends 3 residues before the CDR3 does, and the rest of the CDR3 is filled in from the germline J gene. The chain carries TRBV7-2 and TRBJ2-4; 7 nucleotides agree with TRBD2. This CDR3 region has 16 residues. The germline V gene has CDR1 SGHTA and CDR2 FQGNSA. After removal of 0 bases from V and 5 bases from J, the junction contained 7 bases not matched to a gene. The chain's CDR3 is CASSLAISRGENIQYF. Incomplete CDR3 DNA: TGTGCCAGCAGCTTAGCCATCAGTCGGGGGGAAAACATT. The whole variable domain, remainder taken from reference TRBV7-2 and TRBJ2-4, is GAGVSQSPSNKVTEKGKDVELRCDPISGHTALYWYRQSLGQGLEFLIYFQGNSAPDKSGLPSDRFSAERTGGSVSTLTIQRTQQEDSAVYLCASSLAISRGENIQYFGAGTRLSVL.

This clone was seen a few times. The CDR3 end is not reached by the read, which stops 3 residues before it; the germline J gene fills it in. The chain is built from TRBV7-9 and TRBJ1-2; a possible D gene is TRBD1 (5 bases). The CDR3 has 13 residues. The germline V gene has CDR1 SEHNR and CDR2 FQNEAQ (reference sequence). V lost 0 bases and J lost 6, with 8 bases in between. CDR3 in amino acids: CASSLAGTNGYTF. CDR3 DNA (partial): TGTGCCAGCAGCTTAGCTGGGACTAATGGC. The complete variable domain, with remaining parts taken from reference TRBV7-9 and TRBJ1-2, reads DTGVSQNPRHKITKRGQNVTFRCDPISEHNRLYWYRQTLGQGPEFLTYFQNEAQLEKSRLLSDRFSAERPKGSFSTLEIQRTEQGDSAMYLCASSLAGTNGYTFGSGTRLTVV.

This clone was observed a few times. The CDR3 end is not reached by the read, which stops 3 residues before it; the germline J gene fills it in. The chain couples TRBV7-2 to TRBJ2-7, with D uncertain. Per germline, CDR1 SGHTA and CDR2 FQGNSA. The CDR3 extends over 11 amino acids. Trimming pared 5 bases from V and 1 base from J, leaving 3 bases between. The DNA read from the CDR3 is TGTGCCAGCAGCATATCCTACGAG. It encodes CASSISYE. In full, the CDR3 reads CASSISYEQYF.

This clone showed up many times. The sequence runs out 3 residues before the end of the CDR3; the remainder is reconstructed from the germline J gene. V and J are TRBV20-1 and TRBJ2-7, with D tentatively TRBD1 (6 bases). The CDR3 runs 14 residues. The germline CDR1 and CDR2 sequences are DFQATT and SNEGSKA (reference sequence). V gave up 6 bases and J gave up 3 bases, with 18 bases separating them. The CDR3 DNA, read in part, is TGCAGTGCCCTATCAGGGGATTTTCTCTACGAG. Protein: CSALSGDFLYE. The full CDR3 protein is CSALSGDFLYEQYF.

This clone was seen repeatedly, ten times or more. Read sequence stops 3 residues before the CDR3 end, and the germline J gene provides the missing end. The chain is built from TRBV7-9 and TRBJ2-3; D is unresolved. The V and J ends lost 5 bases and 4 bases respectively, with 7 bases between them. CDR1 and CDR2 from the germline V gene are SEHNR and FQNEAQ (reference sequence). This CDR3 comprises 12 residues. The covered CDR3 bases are TGTGCCAGCAGCGTTATAGCAGATACG. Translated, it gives CASSVIADT. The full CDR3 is CASSVIADTQYF.

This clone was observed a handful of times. The CDR3 DNA, read in part, is TGTGCCAGCAGTAACAAGGGGGCGGAACAGCCC. Translation gives CASSNKGAEQP. The entire CDR3 protein reads CASSNKGAEQPQHF. This chain connects TRBV7-2 to TRBJ1-5; 7 bases match TRBD1. The read ends 3 residues before the CDR3 terminus; that terminus is restored from the germline J gene. CDR1 is SGHTA and CDR2 is FQGNSA in the germline V gene. The CDR3 sequence is 14 residues long. The J segment lost 7 bases and the V segment lost 6 bases, leaving 9 bases of the junction unmatched.

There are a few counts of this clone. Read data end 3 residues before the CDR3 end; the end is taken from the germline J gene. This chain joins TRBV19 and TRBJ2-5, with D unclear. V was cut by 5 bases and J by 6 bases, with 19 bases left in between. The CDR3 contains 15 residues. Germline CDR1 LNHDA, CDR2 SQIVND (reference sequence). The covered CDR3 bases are TGTGCCAGTAGTCGCGCCACCGACATTTTAAAGACC. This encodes CASSRATDILKT. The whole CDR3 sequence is CASSRATDILKTQYF.

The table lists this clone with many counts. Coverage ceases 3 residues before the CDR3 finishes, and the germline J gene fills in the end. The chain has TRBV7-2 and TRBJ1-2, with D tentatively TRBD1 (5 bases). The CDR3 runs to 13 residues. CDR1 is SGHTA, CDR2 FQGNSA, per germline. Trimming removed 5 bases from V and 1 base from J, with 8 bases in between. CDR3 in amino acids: CASSPGFNYGYTF. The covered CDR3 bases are TGTGCCAGCAGCCCAGGGTTTAACTATGGC. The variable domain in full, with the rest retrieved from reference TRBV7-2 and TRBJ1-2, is GAGVSQSPSNKVTEKGKDVELRCDPISGHTALYWYRQSLGQGLEFLIYFQGNSAPDKSGLPSDRFSAERTGGSVSTLTIQRTQQEDSAVYLCASSPGFNYGYTFGSGTRLTVV.

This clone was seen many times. CDR3 DNA, as far as it was read: TGTGCCAGCAGCCAACCTCGCGTCCAGGGTGGGCAGCCC. Residues: CASSQPRVQGGQP. The entire CDR3 protein reads CASSQPRVQGGQPQHF. The chain couples TRBV28 to TRBJ1-5; TRBD1 is a possible D gene (5 bases). The sequence runs out 3 residues before the end of the CDR3; the remainder is reconstructed from the germline J gene. CDR3 length: 16 residues. CDR1 and CDR2 (germline): MDHEN, SYDVKM. Trimming took 6 bases from V and 7 from J, leaving 22 bases between them.

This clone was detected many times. This chain's CDR3 is CSVEGAGGYNEQFF. The CDR3 bases that were read are TGCAGCGTTGAGGGAGCGGGAGGGTACAATGAG. This chain joins TRBV29-1 and TRBJ2-1; 10 nucleotides agree with TRBD2. The read terminates 3 residues ahead of where the CDR3 ends, so the germline J gene completes it. The CDR3 is made up of 14 amino acids. Looked up from germline, CDR1 is SQVTM and CDR2 is ANQGSEA. V was pared by 3 bases and J by 4 bases, with 3 bases of the junction left unmatched.